The clone carrying this T cell receptor beta chain has a handful of counts. Antigen: not known. V dropped 4 bases and J dropped 7 bases, with 13 bases sitting between them. The CDR3 has 14 amino acids. Germline loops: CDR1 MNHNS, CDR2 SASEGT. This sample was taken from a study of cytomegalovirus exposure and HLA in healthy donors. Regarding the study as a whole: Despite most TCR sequences being rare, some public TCRs occurred in many donors. It was likely that a cluster of highly shared sequence variants was a sequencing artifact. An assumption of roughly uniform sequencing depth across donors underlay the presence/absence analyses.

Primers: 60 Vbeta forward and 13 Jbeta reverse. The data were produced by immunoSEQ multiplex PCR, yet TCRdb's version contains in-frame clones alone and is incomplete. This repertoire shows 99,000 or so clones, around 80% found once; its top ten account for around 8.4%. This TCR came from a man in his forties in good health and CMV-seropositive. The V and J genes are TRBV6-1 and TRBJ1-4; TRBD1 might be the D (5 bases). The sample comprised PBMCs. The CDR3 is CASSVDSRVEKLFF. Written as DNA, the CDR3 is TGTGCCAGCAGTGTTGACAGTAGGGTTGAAAAACTGTTTTTT.